This is a list of T cell receptor beta chains from one sample in a study of a mutant IDH1 vaccine in newly diagnosed glioma. Antigens for these TCRs are unknown. Assay: immunoSEQ multiplex PCR; the TCRdb copy retains only in-frame clones and omits some. The sample includes 30,000 to 40,000 clones, about four fifths of them seen just once. Sequencing was performed on PBMCs, taken from a glioma patient whose treatment included an IDH1 peptide vaccine. The receptors shown here come from a man aged 35-49 years with glioma. CDR3s include the opening cysteine and the closing phenylalanine or tryptophan. Each record gives: J gene, V gene, clone size, D gene, CDR3 protein, CDR3 DNA. A D gene is named only where the DNA matches it firmly. The listing skips clone size in some rows; elsewhere it reads once, few, many or a size class.

TRBJ2-4,TRBV6-6,once,-,CASSDTGTPKNIQYF,TGTGCCAGCAGTGATACAGGGACCCCAAAAAACATTCAGTACTTC
TRBJ1-3,TRBV7-9,-,-,CASSLAGGGSGNTIYF,TGTGCCAGCAGCTTAGCGGGCGGAGGGTCTGGAAACACCATATATTTT
TRBJ2-1,TRBV18,-,-,CASSPKDEQFF,TGTGCCAGCTCACCAAAGGATGAGCAGTTCTTC
TRBJ2-6,TRBV5-6,once,-,CASSYLQGTGANVLTF,TGTGCCAGCAGCTACCTCCAGGGTACTGGGGCCAACGTCCTGACTTTC
TRBJ2-2,TRBV18,-,-,CASVPTPNTGELFF,TGTGCCAGCGTACCGACACCCAACACCGGGGAGCTGTTTTTT
TRBJ2-1,TRBV19,-,TRBD2,CASSMKGPAGSSYNEQFF,TGTGCCAGTAGTATGAAAGGTCCAGCGGGGAGCTCCTACAATGAGCAGTTCTTC
TRBJ2-7,TRBV7-8,-,-,CASSFVQGRTYEQYF,TGTGCCAGCAGCTTCGTGCAGGGGCGAACCTACGAGCAGTACTTC
TRBJ1-6,TRBV7-9,-,-,CASSLDTGYNSPLHF,TGTGCCAGCAGCTTGGACACAGGGTATAATTCACCCCTCCACTTT
TRBJ1-1,TRBV18,-,-,CASSPLQGDTEAFF,TGTGCCAGCTCTCCCCTCCAGGGAGACACTGAAGCTTTCTTT
TRBJ2-2,TRBV28,-,TRBD2,CASSRLAVNTGELFF,TGTGCCAGCAGTAGACTAGCGGTTAACACCGGGGAGCTGTTTTTT
TRBJ2-7,TRBV7-9,-,TRBD1,CASSLSTSGQGLYEQYF,TGTGCCAGCAGCTTATCTACTTCGGGACAGGGGCTATACGAGCAGTACTTC
TRBJ2-4,TRBV27,-,-,CASSFPAGLAKNIQYF,TGTGCCAGCAGTTTTCCCGCAGGGCTAGCCAAAAACATTCAGTACTTC
TRBJ2-7,TRBV27,-,TRBD1,CASSFTGATYEQYF,TGTGCCAGCAGTTTTACAGGGGCGACCTACGAGCAGTACTTC
TRBJ2-2,TRBV7-2,-,-,CASPVNGELFF,TGTGCCAGCCCTGTAAACGGGGAGCTGTTTTTT
TRBJ2-7,TRBV9,-,TRBD2,CASSVAGTSGISEQYF,TGTGCCAGCAGCGTAGCCGGGACTAGCGGGATAAGCGAGCAGTACTTC